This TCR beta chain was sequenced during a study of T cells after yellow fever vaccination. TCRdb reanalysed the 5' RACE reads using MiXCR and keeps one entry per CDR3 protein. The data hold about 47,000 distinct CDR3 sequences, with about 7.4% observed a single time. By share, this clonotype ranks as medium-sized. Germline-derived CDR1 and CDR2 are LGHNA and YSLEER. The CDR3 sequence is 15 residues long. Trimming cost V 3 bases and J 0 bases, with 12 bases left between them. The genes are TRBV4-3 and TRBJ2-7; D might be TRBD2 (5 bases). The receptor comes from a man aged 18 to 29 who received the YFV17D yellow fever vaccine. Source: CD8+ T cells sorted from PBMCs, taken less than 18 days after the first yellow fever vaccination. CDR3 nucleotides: TGCGCCAGCAGCCAGCTAGCTACGAGCTCCTACGAGCAGTACTTC. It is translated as CASSQLATSSYEQYF.